Below, 8 T cell receptor beta chains from the same sample are listed, as sequenced in a study of T cell repertoires in cytomegalovirus infection. TCRdb re-called the reads with MiXCR, one entry per CDR3 protein. Among 500,000 to 600,000 distinct CDR3 sequences listed, approximately 15% were seen once. Sequenced material: CD8+ T cells from PBMCs. The source is a human donor in good health (CMV status not recorded). Some clones in this sample may be carry-over from other donors' samples.

This clonotype was seen repeatedly, ten times or more. The rearrangement joins TRBV7-9 to TRBJ2-7; 9 bases are shared with TRBD2. V lost 3 bases and J lost 5; bases outside the gene matches: 8. This CDR3 is 15 amino acids long. The germline V gene has CDR1 SEHNR and CDR2 FQNEAQ (reference sequence). Here the CDR3 reads CASSLRRGGLDEQYF. The CDR3 region has the DNA TGTGCCAGCAGCTTGCGGCGGGGGGGCCTCGACGAGCAGTACTTC.

A remark on this clonotype: The CDR3 carries no conserved terminal phenylalanine or tryptophan, so it likely arises from a read error. The chain uses TRBV28 and TRBJ1-2, with D possibly matching TRBD1 (5 bases). The CDR3 spans 14 residues. The V gene lost 7 bases and the J gene lost 7 bases, with 19 bases spanning the gap. Germline V lookup: CDR1 MDHEN, CDR2 SYDVKM. The CDR3 DNA reads TGTGCCAGCACCCCGAAGGGGTCTGCGGGTGGCTACACCTTA. The encoded protein is CASTPKGSAGGYTL.

The V gene is TRBV9, the J gene TRBJ2-2; 8 bases are a match to TRBD2. Trimming at V came to 2 bases and at J to 0 bases, leaving 6 bases not matched to a gene. This CDR3 is built from 17 residues. Looked up from germline, CDR1 is SGDLS and CDR2 is YYNGEE. The CDR3 is CASSVERERPNTGELFF. The CDR3 region has the DNA TGTGCCAGCAGCGTTGAGCGGGAGAGACCGAACACCGGGGAGCTGTTTTTT.

This clonotype was picked up many times. The chain combines TRBV28 with TRBJ2-1, with 9 nucleotides matching TRBD2. With V trimmed by 5 bases and J by 6 bases, 11 bases remained unmatched. CDR1 is MDHEN and CDR2 is SYDVKM in the germline V gene. The CDR3 has 16 amino acids. CDR3 in amino acids: CASSLNPGLASNEQFF. CDR3 nucleotides: TGTGCCAGCAGTCTGAATCCGGGACTAGCTAGCAATGAGCAGTTCTTC.

This clonotype was seen ten or more times. This chain uses TRBV6-1 with TRBJ2-1; 12 bases align to TRBD1. Trimming at V came to 2 bases and at J to 6 bases, leaving 8 bases not matched to a gene. Germline lookup yields CDR1 MNHNS and CDR2 SASEGT. This CDR3 has 17 amino acids. The CDR3 sequence is CASSELPGQGAVNEQFF. CDR3 nucleotide sequence: TGTGCCAGCAGTGAATTACCGGGACAGGGGGCGGTCAATGAGCAGTTCTTC.

The CDR3 protein is CASIRLSEQFF. The CDR3 coding sequence is TGTGCCAGCATCAGACTCAGTGAGCAGTTCTTC. The chain employs TRBV2 and TRBJ2-1, with unresolved D. The CDR3 spans 11 residues. CDR1 is SNHLY and CDR2 is FYNNEI in the germline V gene. The ends were cut back, 7 bases at V and 9 bases at J, with 10 bases in the middle.

The rearrangement links TRBV28 to TRBJ1-3; the D gene is possibly TRBD1 (6 bases). V shed 1 base and J shed 4 bases, with 20 bases lying between them. This CDR3 spans 18 amino acids. Germline lookup yields CDR1 MDHEN and CDR2 SYDVKM. In DNA, the CDR3 is TGTGCCAGCAGTTTATACGGATCGGGGGGCGCCGCCGGAAACACCATATATTTT. This sequence encodes CASSLYGSGGAAGNTIYF.

The J gene is TRBJ1-4, the V gene TRBV14, with a possible D match to TRBD1 (6 bases). Trimming took 0 bases from V and 5 from J, leaving 13 bases between them. CDR3 length: 16 amino acids. Germline V gene lookup returns CDR1 SGHDN and CDR2 FVKESK. CDR3 loop: CASSQDWQGRNEKLFF. The CDR3 coding sequence is TGTGCCAGCAGCCAAGATTGGCAGGGGAGAAATGAAAAACTGTTTTTT.